Sequencing of this T cell receptor (beta chain) was carried out in a study of OX40 agonist ivuxolimab in advanced cancers. The assay was immunoSEQ multiplex PCR, and TCRdb's table has in-frame clones only and misses some. The sample carries 73,000 or so clones, approximately 86% recorded once. CDR1 is GTSNPN and CDR2 is SVGIG in the germline V gene (reference sequence). Deletions cut 5 bases from V and 6 bases from J, with 12 bases between. The CDR3 has 12 amino acids. The TCR sequence derives from an adult with an advanced solid tumor such as melanoma, head and neck, liver or kidney cancer. This specimen consisted of CD4+ or CD8+ T cells sorted from blood, obtained in a trial of the OX40 agonist ivuxolimab. This chain links TRBV30 with TRBJ2-3; D is uncertain. This CDR3 reads CAWAFVEDTQYF. CDR3 bases: TGTGCCTGGGCCTTCGTGGAGGATACGCAGTATTTT.